This T cell receptor (beta chain) emerged from a study of vaccination effects on CD4 cells after COVID-19. A word on this clone: The antigen remains unidentified.

The method was immunoSEQ multiplex PCR; TCRdb's version includes in-frame clones alone and lacks a portion of them. The sample holds about 27,000 clones, 83% seen once. Sequencing was preceded by expansion of antigen-specific CD4+ T cells with viral peptide pools in the ViraFEST assay. It was after more than nine days of culture that CD4+ T cells were isolated. It was two doses of either the BNT162b2 or mRNA-1273 vaccine that participants received. CDR3 size: 14 residues. Germline CDR1 and CDR2: SNHLY and FYNNEI. V was shortened by 4 bases and J by 5 bases, with 9 bases between the two germline ends. Sequences were derived from CD4+ T cells from PBMCs cultured with HCoV-NL63 spike peptides, sampled after COVID-19 vaccination. The gene calls are TRBV2 and TRBJ1-6; weak D call: TRBD1 (5 bases). This receptor was identified in a human donor who received a COVID-19 vaccine. Some clones in this sample may be carry-over from other donors' samples. The CDR3 bases are TGTGCCAGCAGTGGGAGGGGACATAATTCACCCCTCCACTTT. Translated: CASSGRGHNSPLHF.